Sequencing of this T cell receptor (beta chain) was carried out in a study of T cell changes during pregnancy in multiple sclerosis. Using immunoSEQ multiplex PCR, the repertoire was profiled, and TCRdb retains in-frame clones only, with some absent. The table records about 100,000 clones, 90% to 95% of them present only once. Germline loops: CDR1 SGHTS, CDR2 YDEGEE. V lost 0 bases and J lost 7, with 19 bases in between. The CDR3 is made up of 16 amino acids. The chain recombines TRBV5-8 with TRBJ1-2, with D maybe TRBD1 (6 bases). The receptor's source is a female donor with multiple sclerosis, enrolled in a pregnancy study. This sample comprised peripheral blood, obtained before pregnancy. The CDR3 nucleotides read TGTGCCAGCAGCTTGGGCACCGGGACATTTGATAGTGGCTACACCTTC. Its protein product is CASSLGTGTFDSGYTF.